This record concerns one T cell receptor (beta chain) sequence. Its antigen is unidentified. These data belong to a study of cytomegalovirus exposure and HLA in healthy donors. The CDR3 has 13 residues. Trimming stripped 6 bases from V and 1 base from J, with 9 bases between. CDR1 and CDR2 from the germline V gene are MDHEN and SYDVKM. Findings and caveats of the study: Most TCRs appeared rarely, but some public TCRs recurred in many donors.

The PCR was carried out with 60 Vbeta primers and 13 Jbeta primers. Sequencing used immunoSEQ multiplex PCR; TCRdb keeps in-frame clones, though not all of them. The data show 80,000 or so clones, roughly a tenth seen once. The sequence came from a man between 60 and 70 years old in good health and CMV-seropositive. The sample was PBMCs. The chain has TRBV28 and TRBJ1-2; D might be TRBD1 (6 bases). The CDR3 loop reads CASRKDSNYGYTF. The CDR3 bases are TGTGCCAGCAGAAAGGACAGTAACTATGGCTACACCTTC.